This entry lists 16 T cell receptor beta chains sequenced from one sample in a study of blood T cell repertoires in COVID-19. Clones were sequenced by immunoSEQ multiplex PCR, and TCRdb holds only the in-frame ones, with some missing. The table includes about 260,000 clones, about 83% detected once. The source material was peripheral blood. The receptors derive from a woman in her 40s who had recovered from COVID-19.

The J gene is TRBJ1-2, the V gene TRBV5-4, with TRBD1 matching 10 bases. From germline, CDR1 is SGHNT and CDR2 YYREEE (reference sequence). V lost 4 bases and J lost 7; bases outside the gene matches: 10. The CDR3 totals 15 residues. This CDR3 is CASSPMTGGDGGYTF. The CDR3 DNA reads as TGTGCCAGCAGCCCTATGACAGGGGGCGATGGTGGCTACACCTTC.

This chain connects TRBV5-1 to TRBJ2-2; D perhaps matches TRBD1 (5 bases). From germline, CDR1 is SGHRS and CDR2 YFSETQ. V lost 0 bases, J lost 0 bases, and 12 bases lay in between. The CDR3 totals 17 residues. CDR3 loop: CASSLGRDTTNTGELFF. DNA of the CDR3: TGCGCCAGCAGCTTGGGCAGGGATACCACGAACACCGGGGAGCTGTTTTTT.

This clone came up a few times. The rearrangement joins TRBV18 to TRBJ1-1; D perhaps matches TRBD1 (5 bases). Germline CDR1 is KGHSH and CDR2 is LQKENI. Trimming removed 4 bases from V and 1 base from J, with 22 bases in between. The CDR3 is 18 residues long. CDR3 DNA sequence: TGTGCCAGCTCACACCGCGAGTGGACGACAGATTCGAACACTGAAGCTTTCTTT. Translated, it gives CASSHREWTTDSNTEAFF.

The chain uses TRBV6-6 and TRBJ2-7; D might be TRBD1 (5 bases). The CDR3 has 13 amino acids. The V end lost 6 bases, the J end lost 5 bases, and 14 bases lay between the germline ends. Per the germline V gene, CDR1 is MNHNY and CDR2 is SVGAGI (reference sequence). In DNA form, the CDR3 reads TGTGCCAGCAGGGGGCAGGGAATCGACGAGCAGTACTTC. This translates into CASRGQGIDEQYF.

The chain combines TRBV2 with TRBJ1-5; D possibly corresponds to TRBD1 (6 bases). Deletions cut 7 bases from V and 0 bases from J, with 13 bases between. Germline V gene sequence: CDR1 SNHLY, CDR2 FYNNEI. The CDR3 sequence is 15 residues long. Here the CDR3 DNA reads TGTGCCAGCACCGGGACAAGTTATAGCAATCAGCCCCAGCATTTT. Translating it yields CASTGTSYSNQPQHF.

On this clone: Other nucleotide sequences from this sample produce the same CDR3. The gene calls are TRBV18 and TRBJ2-5; D unresolved. Deletions cut 2 bases from V and 1 base from J, with 5 bases between. The CDR3 has 13 amino acids. Germline V CDR1 and CDR2: KGHSH, LQKENI. The CDR3, as DNA: TGTGCCAGCTCACCAGGCAGCCAAGAGACCCAGTACTTC. Encoded protein: CASSPGSQETQYF.

This chain connects TRBV5-1 to TRBJ1-1; D gene ambiguous. CDR1 and CDR2 from the germline V gene are SGHRS and YFSETQ. The CDR3 consists of 16 residues. Trimming removed 0 bases from V and 4 bases from J, with 16 bases in between. Written as DNA, the CDR3 is TGCGCCAGCAGCTTGGAGACCTTAAGAGGGCTCACTGAAGCTTTCTTT. It codes for CASSLETLRGLTEAFF.

The chain carries TRBV3-1 (or the pseudogene TRBV3-2) and TRBJ1-5; D is undetermined. Germline CDR1 reads LGHDT; CDR2 reads YNNKEL (reference sequence). This CDR3 spans 15 amino acids. The V end lost 2 bases, the J end lost 6 bases, and 14 bases lay between the germline ends. Here the CDR3 DNA reads TGTGCCAGCAGCCAAAGTCGGAGGGATCGTCAGCCCCAGCATTTT. Amino acids: CASSQSRRDRQPQHF.

The CDR3 loop reads CASSATQGSTEAFF. In DNA, the CDR3 is TGTGCCAGTAGCGCCACACAGGGTTCGACTGAAGCTTTCTTT. The chain carries TRBV19 and TRBJ1-1, with D tentatively TRBD1 (6 bases). This CDR3 is 14 amino acids long. Trimming left V 6 bases short and J 5 bases short, with 16 bases between. Germline CDR1 reads LNHDA; CDR2 reads SQIVND (reference sequence).

The CDR3 nucleotides read TGTGCCACCAAGGGGAACATCCAAGGACGTGAAAAACTGTTTTTT. It yields the protein CATKGNIQGREKLFF. The chain uses TRBV27 and TRBJ1-4; weak D call: TRBD1 (5 bases). With 10 bases removed from V and 7 bases from J, the gap between germline ends came to 22 bases. Germline loops: CDR1 MNHEY, CDR2 SMNVEV (reference sequence). The CDR3 is 15 amino acids.

CDR3 DNA: TGTGCCAGCAGCGCCAGACAGGGGGCTTCGGCCGGGGAGCTGTTTTTT. The encoded protein is CASSARQGASAGELFF. The V call is TRBV9, the J call TRBJ2-2; the match to TRBD1 covers 10 bases. The CDR3 contains 16 residues. Germline lookup yields CDR1 SGDLS and CDR2 YYNGEE. J was trimmed by 6 bases and V by 3 bases; bases with no gene match: 8. The full variable domain, its missing parts supplied by reference TRBV9 and TRBJ2-2, is DSGVTQTPKHLITATGQRVTLRCSPRSGDLSVYWYQQSLDQGLQFLIQYYNGEERAKGNILERFSAQQFPDLHSELNLSSLELGDSALYFCASSARQGASAGELFFGEGSRLTVL.

J is TRBJ2-1 and V is TRBV5-5; the D gene is possibly TRBD1 (6 bases). Germline CDR1 reads SGHKS; CDR2 reads YYEKEE (reference sequence). The CDR3 covers 12 residues. Trimming removed 2 bases at V and 7 bases at J, with 7 bases between. The chain's CDR3 is CASSFRGNEQFF. For the CDR3, the DNA is TGTGCCAGCAGCTTTAGGGGGAATGAGCAGTTCTTC.

There are a few counts of this clone. The chain couples TRBV11-2 to TRBJ1-6; TRBD1 might be the D (5 bases). Germline CDR1 is SGHAT and CDR2 is FQNNGV. V was pared by 6 bases and J by 8 bases, with 14 bases between. The CDR3 has 14 amino acids. The CDR3 loop reads CASRLDREYSPLHF. The CDR3 bases are TGTGCCAGCAGGCTAGACAGAGAATATTCACCCCTCCACTTT.

V gene TRBV5-1 combines with J gene TRBJ1-1; D is perhaps TRBD1 (6 bases). Trimming removed 2 bases at V and 2 bases at J, with 10 bases between. The CDR3 is made up of 14 amino acids. The V gene's germline CDR1 is SGHRS and CDR2 YFSETQ. The CDR3 bases are TGCGCCAGCAGCTTAAGGACAGCCAACACTGAAGCTTTCTTT. Its protein product is CASSLRTANTEAFF.

The chain carries TRBV19 and TRBJ1-5; tentatively, D is TRBD1 (5 bases). The germline CDR1 and CDR2 sequences are LNHDA and SQIVND (reference sequence). The CDR3 totals 14 residues. V shed 5 bases and J shed 5 bases, with 13 bases lying between them. Here the CDR3 reads CASSADNAYQPQHF. Written as DNA, the CDR3 is TGTGCCAGTAGTGCGGACAACGCCTATCAGCCCCAGCATTTT.

This chain joins TRBV28 and TRBJ1-2; D may be TRBD1 (5 bases). Germline CDR1 MDHEN, CDR2 SYDVKM. V gave up 2 bases and J gave up 7 bases, with 14 bases separating them. This CDR3 is 14 amino acids long. The CDR3 DNA is TGTGCCAGCAGTTTACCAGGAGTCCAGGGTGGCTACACCTTC. Amino acid sequence: CASSLPGVQGGYTF.